Listed here are 8 T cell receptor beta chains from one sample, sequenced in a study of T cell responses to AZD1222 COVID-19 vaccine (dated by TCRdb to about 2021). According to the study, the label for this sample's time point signals: baseline before first vaccination. Library creation used the immunoSEQ multiplex PCR assay. TCRdb holds this immuneACCESS table with in-frame rearrangements only. Some clones are missing; in checked studies, unresolved V genes explain under half, and the rest has no known cause. This sample comprises roughly 100,000 clones, around 83% of them detected only once. The biggest ten clones account for approximately 5.1% of the sample. The specimen comprised peripheral blood, sampled on day 0 of AZD1222 vaccination. The receptors originated from an adult in good health.

The chain is built from TRBV7-2 and TRBJ2-1; 9 bases fit TRBD1. The ends lost 7 bases at V and 5 bases at J; junction bases unmatched: 12. The CDR3 spans 16 residues. The germline V gene encodes CDR1 SGHTA and CDR2 FQGNSA. CDR3: CASIRLTGGADNEQFF. The CDR3 coding sequence is TGTGCCAGCATCCGACTTACAGGGGGCGCAGACAATGAGCAGTTCTTC.

This clone was seen only once. The V call is TRBV14, the J call TRBJ1-4, with a tentative D call TRBD1 (6 bases). Trimming took off 1 base at V and 7 bases at J, with 16 bases between the two ends. The length of the CDR3 is 16 residues. In germline, CDR1 is SGHDN, CDR2 FVKESK. The CDR3 loop reads CASSQVPGGAAEKLFF. In DNA form, the CDR3 reads TGTGCCAGCAGCCAAGTCCCTGGGGGCGCGGCTGAAAAACTGTTTTTT.

This clone was observed once. The V call is TRBV5-6, the J call TRBJ2-3, with D possibly matching TRBD1 (5 bases). Trimming shortened V by 2 bases and J by 3 bases, and 10 bases separated the two germline ends. CDR3 size: 14 residues. The germline V gene has CDR1 SGHDT and CDR2 YYEEEE. Written as DNA, the CDR3 is TGTGCCAGCAGCTTACCAGGGATGACAGATACGCAGTATTTT. Its translation: CASSLPGMTDTQYF.

The genes are TRBV7-2 and TRBJ1-1; 7 bases line up with TRBD1. The CDR3 has 17 residues. V gave up 0 bases and J gave up 4 bases; unmatched junction bases: 11. Germline V gives CDR1 SGHTA, CDR2 FQGNSA. The CDR3 DNA follows: TGTGCCAGCAGCTTAGCTTCTATCGTGACAGGGAGCACTGAAGCTTTCTTT. The encoded protein is CASSLASIVTGSTEAFF.

This chain connects TRBV7-3 to TRBJ2-2; 9 bases align to TRBD1. Trimming cost V 6 bases and J 4 bases; bases outside gene matches: 3. The germline gives CDR1 SGHTA, CDR2 FQGTGA. The length of the CDR3 is 14 residues. DNA of the CDR3: TGTGCCAGCAGGAGGGGACAGGGCACCGGGGAGCTGTTTTTT. Protein product: CASRRGQGTGELFF.

The V gene is TRBV7-9, the J gene TRBJ1-1, with 8 nucleotides matching TRBD1. The CDR3 sequence is 11 residues long. Trimming removed 5 bases from V and 10 bases from J; junction bases left unmatched: 3. From germline, CDR1 is SEHNR and CDR2 FQNEAQ (reference sequence). CDR3 nucleotides: TGTGCCAGCAGCCAGGGGGCCGGAGCTTTCTTT. It codes for CASSQGAGAFF.

This clone was seen once. The chain links TRBV7-2 to TRBJ1-1; weak D call: TRBD1 (5 bases). V was cut by 2 bases and J by 1 base, with 8 bases left in between. Looked up from germline, CDR1 is SGHTA and CDR2 is FQGNSA. The CDR3 length is 14 residues. The CDR3 DNA sequence: TGTGCCAGCAGCTTAACCGGGGCGAACACTGAAGCTTTCTTT. Protein sequence: CASSLTGANTEAFF.

The gene calls are TRBV6-5 and TRBJ1-1; D unresolved. The V and J ends lost 2 bases and 2 bases respectively, with 6 bases between them. From germline, CDR1 is MNHEY and CDR2 SVGAGI. This CDR3 is built from 13 residues. The CDR3 region is CASSYPDNTEAFF. CDR3 bases: TGTGCCAGCAGTTACCCAGACAACACTGAAGCTTTCTTT.